One and the same sample provided the 4 T cell receptor beta chains below, sequenced in a study of blood T cell repertoires in COVID-19. Repertoires were generated with immunoSEQ multiplex PCR, while TCRdb's copy carries only in-frame clones and drops some. The sample has 250,000 to 400,000 clones, about nine tenths seen once. The sample consisted of peripheral blood. The source of these receptors is a woman aged 30 to 39 with COVID-19, enrolled during active disease.

The rearrangement joins TRBV5-1 to TRBJ1-2; TRBD1 is a possible D gene (5 bases). This CDR3 is built from 16 residues. The V gene's germline CDR1 is SGHRS and CDR2 YFSETQ. V was trimmed by 2 bases and J by 0 bases, leaving 14 bases between them. This CDR3 is CASSFQAGMPNYGYTF. DNA for the CDR3: TGCGCCAGCAGCTTCCAAGCAGGGATGCCTAACTATGGCTACACCTTC.

This clone was recorded once. The chain recombines TRBV7-2 with TRBJ2-5; TRBD2 is a possible D gene (5 bases). V lost 4 bases, J lost 5 bases, and 11 bases lay in between. From germline, CDR1 is SGHTA and CDR2 FQGNSA. The CDR3 has 13 residues. CDR3 DNA sequence: TGTGCCAGCAGCTACACTAGGGAGGAGACCCAGTACTTC. It codes for CASSYTREETQYF.

This clone was recorded once. The chain recombines TRBV7-2 with TRBJ1-1; 10 positions agree with TRBD1. This CDR3 has 15 amino acids. The J segment lost 4 bases and the V segment lost 5 bases, leaving 7 bases of the junction unmatched. CDR1 and CDR2 from the germline V gene are SGHTA and FQGNSA. The DNA of the CDR3 is TGTGCCAGCAGCCCGTGGACAGGGGGGGGCACTGAAGCTTTCTTT. This encodes CASSPWTGGGTEAFF.

The chain combines TRBV12-5 with TRBJ1-2; 9 bases are a match to TRBD1. The CDR3 has 16 amino acids. The J segment lost 6 bases and the V segment lost 2 bases, leaving 10 bases of the junction unmatched. Germline CDR1 is LGHNT and CDR2 is FRNRAP. As DNA, the CDR3 is TGTGCTAGTGGTTTGCTAGACAGGGGGGTTGTGGATGGCTACACCTTC. Amino acid sequence: CASGLLDRGVVDGYTF.